These 12 T cell receptor beta chains share one sample of origin, sequenced in a study of blood T cell repertoires in COVID-19. The method was immunoSEQ multiplex PCR; TCRdb's version includes in-frame clones alone and lacks a portion of them. The repertoire has roughly 200,000 clones, approximately 85% of them found once; the top ten carry 9.5% to 13%. The source material was peripheral blood. The source is a human donor with active or convalescent COVID-19. The donor label of this sample is uncertain.

V is TRBV7-9 and J is TRBJ2-5; 7 nucleotides align to TRBD1. Germline CDR1 and CDR2: SEHNR and FQNEAQ (reference sequence). With 5 bases clipped from V and 4 bases from J, the junction kept 7 bases outside the gene matches. The CDR3 consists of 14 residues. The CDR3, as DNA: TGTGCCAGCAGCCCAGGGACAGCGGCAGAGACCCAGTACTTC. It yields the protein CASSPGTAAETQYF.

The gene calls are TRBV2 and TRBJ2-7; possible D gene TRBD1, 5 bases. Germline V gene lookup returns CDR1 SNHLY and CDR2 FYNNEI. The CDR3 contains 15 residues. With 6 bases removed from V and 0 bases from J, the gap between germline ends came to 15 bases. The CDR3 nucleotides are TGTGCCAGCAGACGGCAGGGCCAAAGCTCCTACGAGCAGTACTTC. Translating it yields CASRRQGQSSYEQYF.

This clone was detected only a few times. The chain joins TRBV6-5 to TRBJ1-5; the D gene is possibly TRBD1 (6 bases). Trimming removed 8 bases from V and 9 bases from J, with 17 bases in between. This CDR3 has 13 amino acids. Germline assignment: CDR1 MNHEY and CDR2 SVGAGI. In nucleotides, the CDR3 is TGTGCCAGCTCCTTGGACAGCGCACGGCCCCAGCATTTT. The encoded protein is CASSLDSARPQHF.

The chain recombines TRBV28 with TRBJ2-5; 7 bases are a match to TRBD1. The length of the CDR3 is 16 residues. Germline lookup yields CDR1 MDHEN and CDR2 SYDVKM. Trimming removed 6 bases from V and 6 bases from J; junction bases left unmatched: 16. The CDR3 is CASRFEGAHSVKTQYF. In DNA, the CDR3 is TGTGCCAGCAGATTCGAGGGGGCTCACTCGGTAAAGACCCAGTACTTC.

The chain has TRBV5-1 and TRBJ1-3; 8 bases line up with TRBD1. CDR3 length equals 16 residues. The trim removed 1 base at V and 3 bases at J, leaving 6 bases unmatched. Germline V lookup: CDR1 SGHRS, CDR2 YFSETQ. The DNA for the CDR3 is TGCGCCAGCAGCTTGATTTCAGGGGGCCTTGGAAACACCATATATTTT. The encoded protein is CASSLISGGLGNTIYF.

This rearrangement joins TRBV5-1 to TRBJ2-1; 10 bases line up with TRBD1. J was trimmed by 0 bases and V by 4 bases; bases with no gene match: 10. The CDR3 loop spans 18 amino acids. CDR1 SGHRS and CDR2 YFSETQ come from the germline V gene. CDR3 amino acids: CASSRDRGRVSSYNEQFF. CDR3 nucleotides: TGCGCCAGCAGCCGGGACAGGGGCCGGGTCAGCTCCTACAATGAGCAGTTCTTC.

This sequence joins TRBV25-1 and TRBJ2-4, with D possibly matching TRBD2 (5 bases). From germline, CDR1 is MGHDK and CDR2 SYGVNS. CDR3 length equals 17 residues. Trimming removed 3 bases at V and 0 bases at J, with 15 bases between. CDR3: CASSDWAAGLAKNIQYF. In DNA form, the CDR3 reads TGTGCCAGCAGTGATTGGGCGGCAGGACTAGCCAAAAACATTCAGTACTTC.

The chain joins TRBV9 to TRBJ2-3, with no clear D. Germline V gene lookup returns CDR1 SGDLS and CDR2 YYNGEE. Trimming removed 0 bases at V and 0 bases at J, with 14 bases between. The CDR3 spans 17 residues. CDR3 amino acids: CASSVGQGDTSTDTQYF. The CDR3 coding sequence is TGTGCCAGCAGCGTAGGGCAAGGCGACACTAGCACAGATACGCAGTATTTT.

This chain uses TRBV6-1 with TRBJ1-5; D is possibly TRBD1 (5 bases). Trimming removed 3 bases from V and 7 bases from J, with 13 bases in between. Germline V gene sequence: CDR1 MNHNS, CDR2 SASEGT. CDR3 length: 14 amino acids. Here the CDR3 DNA reads TGTGCCAGCAGTGATTCGGGGGGTCGACAGCCCCAGCATTTT. It codes for CASSDSGGRQPQHF.

The CDR3 reads CASSLAQFVGELFF. In DNA form, the CDR3 reads TGTGCCAGCAGCTTAGCACAATTTGTCGGGGAGCTGTTTTTT. V usage is TRBV11-2 and J usage is TRBJ2-2; unclear D gene. V was shortened by 1 base and J by 7 bases, with 10 bases between the two germline ends. CDR1 is SGHAT, CDR2 FQNNGV, per germline. The CDR3 length is 14 residues.

This chain connects TRBV7-9 to TRBJ2-3; 7 nucleotides align to TRBD2. Germline CDR1 SEHNR, CDR2 FQNEAQ (reference sequence). The CDR3 covers 15 residues. Trimming took 1 base from V and 3 from J; bases not matched to a gene: 4. This chain's CDR3 is CASSLGGGGTDTQYF. DNA of the CDR3: TGTGCCAGCAGCTTAGGGGGCGGGGGAACAGATACGCAGTATTTT.

The V gene is TRBV3-1 (or the pseudogene TRBV3-2), the J gene TRBJ2-3; D remains unclear. Trimming removed 2 bases from V and 3 bases from J, with 12 bases in between. The CDR3 has 15 amino acids. CDR1 is LGHDT and CDR2 is YNNKEL in the germline V gene (reference sequence). The CDR3 protein is CASSQTPQVTDTQYF. The CDR3 DNA reads TGTGCCAGCAGCCAAACCCCCCAGGTTACAGATACGCAGTATTTT.